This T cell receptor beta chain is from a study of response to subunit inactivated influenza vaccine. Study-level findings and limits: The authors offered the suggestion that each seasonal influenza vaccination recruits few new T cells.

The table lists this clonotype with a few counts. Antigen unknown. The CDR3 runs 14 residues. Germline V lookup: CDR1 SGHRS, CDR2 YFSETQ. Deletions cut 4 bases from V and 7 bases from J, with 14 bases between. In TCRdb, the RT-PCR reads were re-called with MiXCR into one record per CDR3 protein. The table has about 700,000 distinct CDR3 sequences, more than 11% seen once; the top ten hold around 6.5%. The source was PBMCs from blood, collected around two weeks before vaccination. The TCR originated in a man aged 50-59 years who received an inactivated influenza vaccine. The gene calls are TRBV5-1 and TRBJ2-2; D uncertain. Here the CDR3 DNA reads TGCGCCAGCAGCCCCGGACGCACCCACGGGGAGCTGTTTTTT. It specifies CASSPGRTHGELFF.